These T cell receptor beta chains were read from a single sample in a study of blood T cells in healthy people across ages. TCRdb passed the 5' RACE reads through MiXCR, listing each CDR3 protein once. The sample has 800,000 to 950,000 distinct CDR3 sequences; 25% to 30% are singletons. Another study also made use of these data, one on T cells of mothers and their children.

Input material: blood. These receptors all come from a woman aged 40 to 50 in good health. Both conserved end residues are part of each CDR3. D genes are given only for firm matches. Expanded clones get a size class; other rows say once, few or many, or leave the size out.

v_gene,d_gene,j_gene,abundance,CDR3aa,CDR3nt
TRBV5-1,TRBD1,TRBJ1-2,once,CASSEDRVFGGYTF,TGCGCCAGCAGCGAGGACAGGGTATTTGGTGGCTACACCTTC
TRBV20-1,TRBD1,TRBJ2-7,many,CSARTGTGLYEQYF,TGCAGTGCTAGGACCGGGACAGGCCTTTACGAGCAGTACTTC
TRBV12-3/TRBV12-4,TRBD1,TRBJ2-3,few,CASRPTGSDTQYF,TGTGCCAGCAGGCCGACAGGGTCCGATACGCAGTATTTT
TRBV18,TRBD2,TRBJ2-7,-,CASSTRGAPSYEQYF,TGTGCCAGCTCCACGCGGGGGGCACCCTCCTACGAGCAGTACTTC
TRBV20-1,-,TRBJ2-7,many,CSAREGSSEQYF,TGCAGTGCTAGAGAAGGCAGCAGCGAGCAGTACTTC
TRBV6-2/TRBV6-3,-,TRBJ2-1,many,CASSYRVWIEYNEQFF,TGTGCCAGCAGTTACAGGGTCTGGATAGAGTACAATGAGCAGTTCTTC
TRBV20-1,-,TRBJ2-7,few,CSARTGHEQYF,TGCAGTGCTCGGACTGGGCACGAGCAGTACTTC
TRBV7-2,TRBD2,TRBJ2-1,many,CASSPRGTTIYNEQFF,TGTGCCAGCAGCCCCCGGGGGACTACCATATACAATGAGCAGTTCTTC
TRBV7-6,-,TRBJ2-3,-,CASSRIWGADTQYF,TGTGCCAGCAGCCGCATCTGGGGCGCAGATACGCAGTATTTT
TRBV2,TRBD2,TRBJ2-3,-,CAGQRTSRSDTQYF,TGTGCCGGCCAAAGGACTAGCCGTTCTGATACGCAGTATTTT
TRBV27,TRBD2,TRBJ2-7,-,CASVRLPTSGGSYEQYF,TGTGCCAGCGTACGCCTCCCGACTAGCGGGGGAAGCTACGAGCAGTACTTC
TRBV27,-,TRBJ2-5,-,CASSHLTGPIQETQYF,TGTGCCAGCAGTCATCTCACGGGGCCCATCCAAGAGACCCAGTACTTC
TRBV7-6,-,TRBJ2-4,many,CASSLDLEQYF,TGTGCCAGCAGCTTAGACTTGGAGCAGTACTTC
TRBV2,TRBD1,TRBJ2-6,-,CASSAGQGARVLTF,TGTGCCAGCAGTGCGGGACAGGGGGCTCGCGTCCTGACTTTC
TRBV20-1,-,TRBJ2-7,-,CSAREFGHPYGQYF,TGCAGTGCTAGAGAGTTTGGACACCCCTACGGGCAGTACTTC
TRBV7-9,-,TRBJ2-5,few,CASSRDTQETQYF,TGTGCCAGCAGCCGGGACACGCAAGAGACCCAGTACTTC
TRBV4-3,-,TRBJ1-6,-,CASSQGQDHNSPLHF,TGCGCCAGCAGCCAAGGTCAGGACCATAATTCACCCCTCCACTTT
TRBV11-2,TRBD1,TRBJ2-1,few,CASSSPTGIYREQFF,TGTGCCAGCAGCTCCCCGACAGGGATCTACCGGGAGCAGTTCTTC
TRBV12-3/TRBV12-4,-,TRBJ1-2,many,CASSLPTTNYGYTF,TGTGCCAGCAGTTTACCGACAACTAACTATGGCTACACCTTC
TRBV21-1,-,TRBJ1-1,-,CATYRQEGNTEAFF,TGTGCCACCTATCGACAGGAAGGGAACACTGAAGCTTTCTTT
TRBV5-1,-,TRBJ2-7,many,CASIGPTLGEQYF,TGCGCCAGCATTGGGCCAACTTTGGGCGAGCAGTACTTC
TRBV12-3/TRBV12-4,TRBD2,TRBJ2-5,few,CASTRGVQQETQYF,TGTGCCAGCACCCGGGGGGTCCAACAAGAGACCCAGTACTTC
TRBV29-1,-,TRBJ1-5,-,CSVEWADSNQPQHF,TGCAGCGTTGAATGGGCGGATAGCAATCAGCCCCAGCATTTT
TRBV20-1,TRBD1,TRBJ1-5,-,CSAIQGNSDQPQHF,TGCAGTGCGATACAGGGGAATAGCGATCAGCCCCAGCATTTT
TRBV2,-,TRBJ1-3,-,CASSEQGPGFGNTIYF,TGTGCCAGCAGTGAACAGGGGCCGGGTTTTGGAAACACCATATATTTT
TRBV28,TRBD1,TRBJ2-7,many,CASSLRDRAHEQYF,TGTGCCAGCAGTTTAAGGGACAGGGCTCACGAGCAGTACTTC
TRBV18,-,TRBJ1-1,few,CASTSPGGLSEAFF,TGTGCCAGCACATCACCGGGGGGACTCAGTGAAGCTTTCTTT
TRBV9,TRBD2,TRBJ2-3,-,CASSVRLAASTDTQYF,TGTGCCAGCAGCGTCCGACTAGCGGCTAGCACAGATACGCAGTATTTT
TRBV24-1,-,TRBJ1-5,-,CATSDARGSNQPQHF,TGTGCCACCAGTGATGCGCGGGGCTCCAATCAGCCCCAGCATTTT
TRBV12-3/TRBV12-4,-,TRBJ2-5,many,CASSPESGRGQETQYF,TGTGCCAGCAGTCCCGAAAGTGGACGGGGGCAAGAGACCCAGTACTTC
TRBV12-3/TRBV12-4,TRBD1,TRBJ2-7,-,CASKLTGSIGEQYF,TGTGCCAGCAAGCTGACAGGGTCGATTGGGGAGCAGTACTTC
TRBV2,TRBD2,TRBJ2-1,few,CASSEQLAGGPRPWNEQFF,TGTGCCAGCAGTGAACAACTAGCGGGGGGTCCCAGGCCATGGAATGAGCAGTTCTTC